Listed below are T cell receptor beta chains from one sample, sequenced in a study of Graves' ophthalmopathy and Graves' hyperthyroidism. TCRdb passed the multiplex PCR reads through MiXCR, listing each CDR3 protein once. The sample carries about 400,000 distinct CDR3 sequences, about 18% recorded once. Sequenced sample: peripheral blood. The receptors come from a woman younger than 30 with Graves' ophthalmopathy. Both conserved end residues are part of each CDR3. D genes are given only for firm matches. Clone size, where shown, is once, few, many, or a class for clones that have expanded.

D gene	J gene	clone size	V gene	CDR3 protein	CDR3 DNA
.	TRBJ2-7	many	TRBV12-3/TRBV12-4	CASSFRAGYEQYF	TGTGCCAGCAGTTTTAGGGCGGGCTACGAGCAGTACTTC
TRBD2	TRBJ2-7	many	TRBV20-1	CSASRLAGSYEQYF	TGCAGTGCTTCCCGGTTAGCGGGGTCCTACGAGCAGTACTTC
.	TRBJ2-5	many	TRBV6-2/TRBV6-3	CASSYPGVREETQYF	TGTGCCAGCAGTTACCCGGGAGTTAGAGAGGAGACCCAGTACTTC
.	TRBJ1-1	many	TRBV12-3/TRBV12-4	CASSLSADRWGVAFF	TGTGCCAGCAGTTTAAGCGCCGACAGGTGGGGAGTTGCTTTCTTT
.	TRBJ2-2	once	TRBV25-1	CASSGFSSTGELFF	TGTGCCAGCAGTGGGTTTAGCTCCACCGGGGAGCTGTTTTTT
TRBD1	TRBJ2-1	.	TRBV4-3	CASSPYRDREFKNEQFF	TGCGCCAGCAGCCCCTACCGGGACAGGGAGTTCAAAAATGAGCAGTTCTTC
.	TRBJ1-1	many	TRBV6-2/TRBV6-3	CASRPDSGVGTEAFF	TGTGCCAGCAGACCCGATAGCGGGGTAGGCACTGAAGCTTTCTTT
.	TRBJ2-2	many	TRBV24-1	CATSDLGQNTGELFF	TGTGCCACCAGTGATTTAGGCCAGAACACCGGGGAGCTGTTTTTT
.	TRBJ2-7	few	TRBV3-1	CASSQLGAYEQYF	TGTGCCAGCAGCCAATTGGGTGCCTACGAGCAGTACTTC
.	TRBJ2-7	.	TRBV5-1	CASSGSGHSYEQYF	TGCGCCAGCAGCGGCTCAGGGCACTCCTACGAGCAGTACTTC
.	TRBJ2-7	many	TRBV27	CASRGWRVLTYEQYF	TGTGCCAGCAGGGGGTGGCGGGTCCTTACCTACGAGCAGTACTTC
.	TRBJ2-5	many	TRBV12-3/TRBV12-4	CASSLGGRGPQETQYF	TGTGCCAGCAGTTTAGGAGGAAGAGGGCCCCAAGAGACCCAGTACTTC
.	TRBJ1-5	many	TRBV12-3/TRBV12-4	CASSSPGPGGGKPQHF	TGTGCCAGCAGTTCTCCGGGGCCGGGAGGTGGAAAGCCCCAGCATTTT
.	TRBJ2-7	many	TRBV7-2	CASSLVRRISYEQYF	TGTGCCAGCAGCTTAGTGCGGCGGATCTCCTACGAGCAGTACTTC
.	TRBJ1-1	many	TRBV7-2	CASSRGPLGAFF	TGTGCCAGCAGCCGTGGCCCCCTCGGGGCTTTCTTT
TRBD1	TRBJ2-7	many	TRBV6-2/TRBV6-3	CASTDPTGQTKTYEQYF	TGTGCCAGCACGGACCCTACGGGACAGACAAAAACCTACGAGCAGTACTTC
TRBD1	TRBJ1-2	few	TRBV6-1	CASSDYRTGGNGYTF	TGTGCCAGCAGTGACTACAGGACAGGGGGCAATGGCTACACCTTC
.	TRBJ2-7	many	TRBV25-1	CASSRAIRSYEQYF	TGTGCCAGCAGTCGCGCCATTCGATCCTACGAGCAGTACTTC
.	TRBJ1-1	many	TRBV7-2	CASTKGPANTEAFF	TGTGCCAGCACCAAAGGCCCAGCCAACACTGAAGCTTTCTTT
.	TRBJ1-1	.	TRBV11-1	CASRQNRVGLENTEAFF	TGTGCCAGCAGACAAAACAGGGTTGGTTTGGAGAACACTGAAGCTTTCTTT
.	TRBJ2-7	many	TRBV6-1	CASSETGLGAPLTYEQYF	TGTGCCAGCAGCGAAACCGGGTTGGGGGCCCCTCTTACCTACGAGCAGTACTTC
.	TRBJ1-2	many	TRBV6-2/TRBV6-3	CASSSAGNYGYTF	TGTGCCAGCAGTTCTGCAGGAAACTATGGCTACACCTTC
.	TRBJ2-7	many	TRBV5-8	CASSLTGIHEQYF	TGTGCCAGCAGCTTGACAGGGATCCACGAGCAGTACTTC
TRBD1	TRBJ2-7	many	TRBV7-2	CASSSDRAIGEQYF	TGTGCCAGCAGCTCCGACAGGGCGATTGGCGAGCAGTACTTC
TRBD1	TRBJ2-7	many	TRBV28	CASRNQGAPYEQYF	TGTGCCAGCAGAAACCAGGGGGCCCCCTACGAGCAGTACTTC
.	TRBJ2-2	.	TRBV28	CAIGAMRTGELFF	TGTGCCATCGGGGCCATGAGGACCGGGGAGCTGTTTTTT
TRBD2	TRBJ2-5	many	TRBV28	CASSSPGTSGTQETQYF	TGTGCCAGCAGTTCCCCCGGGACTAGCGGAACACAAGAGACCCAGTACTTC
.	TRBJ2-5	few	TRBV28	CASSFVGNQETQYF	TGTGCCAGCAGTTTTGTTGGCAACCAAGAGACCCAGTACTTC
TRBD1	TRBJ2-2	many	TRBV7-6	CASSLGTGANTGELFF	TGTGCCAGCAGCTTAGGTACAGGGGCTAACACCGGGGAGCTGTTTTTT
.	TRBJ1-3	many	TRBV12-3/TRBV12-4	CASSLNSGNTIYF	TGTGCCAGCAGCTTGAACTCTGGAAACACCATATATTTT
.	TRBJ2-2	once	TRBV20-1	CSASHTGELFF	TGCAGTGCTAGTCACACCGGGGAGCTGTTTTTT
.	TRBJ2-7	many	TRBV11-2	CASSYVAGTQLYGQYF	TGTGCCAGCAGCTATGTGGCCGGGACACAGCTCTACGGGCAGTACTTC